The text below deals with one T cell receptor beta chain. Its target antigen remains unknown. The input lacks base qualities; no much larger clone sits a single base away. This entry belongs to a study of T cell clones after liver transplantation (dated by TCRdb to about 2019). A note on the overall study: Samples were obtained from ITN030ST, a randomized trial in which withdrawal of immunosuppression was attempted within 2 years of liver transplantation. Donor-reactive T cell clones were identified using TCRbeta sequencing after a pre-transplant mixed lymphocyte reaction and were then followed in post-transplant blood. As an antigen-independent comparator for donor-reactive sequences, third party-reactive TCRbeta sequences were also identified from pre-transplant MLRs. Three of the eight recipients were HCV-positive; the others were transplanted for non-autoimmune, non-viral indications. Subjects received no induction therapy and standard immunosuppression until randomization at 12-24 months post-transplant. To count as tolerant, a recipient had to stay completely off immunosuppression for at least one year without liver enzymes climbing beyond twice the upper limit of normal. Blood samples were collected pre-transplant, then pre-randomization ahead of withdrawal, and finally post-randomization once withdrawal had either been completed or failed. The studied cohort comprised 8 liver transplant recipients, 3 classified as tolerant and 5 as non-tolerant.

Sequences MGHRA (CDR1) and YSYEKL (CDR2) are obtained from the germline V gene. CDR3 length: 14 amino acids, cysteine to phenylalanine. Kept here is only the CDR3 DNA, which spans 42 bases and is read in frame from base 1. Trimming takes 6 bases from V and 11 bases from J, and the germline ends sit 19 bases apart. Unstimulated PBMCs, after thawing, were stained for CD3, CD4 and CD8 and then FACS-sorted into CD3+CD4+ and CD3+CD8+ populations. All 8 studied subjects were randomized to withdrawal of immunosuppression. The Qiagen DNeasy Blood and Tissue Kit was used to isolate genomic DNA. High-throughput TCRbeta CDR3 sequencing of frozen genomic DNA was performed by immunoSEQ, with PCR amplification, mapping, bias correction and internal controls included. The study's processing was this. Only productive rearrangements were retained, and each unique TCRbeta sequence was defined by its CDR3 nucleotide sequence together with its V and J gene. For a sequence to be called donor-reactive, it needed a frequency of at least 0.01% and at least 5-fold expansion in CFSE-low cells compared with unstimulated pre-transplant cells. To ensure at least 90% detection power, minimum frequency thresholds were set for each subject based on that subject's lowest-template unstimulated sample. Repertoire turnover was measured by Jensen-Shannon divergence between the top 1000 TCRbeta sequences post- and pre-transplant. Changes in detection of donor-reactive sequences were assessed with two-sided Fisher's exact tests. TCRdb mirrors the immuneACCESS table, restricted to in-frame sequences. Some clones are absent from its copies; in checked studies, under half trace to an unresolved V gene, and the reason for the others is unknown. The V and J calls and clone size come from that table; D and trimming were worked out from the DNA. Within this sample are 35,000 to 45,000 clones, with roughly 84% of them counted one time only. The top ten clonotypes cover over 2% of the sample.

On the study overall, not on this receptor specifically: In two subjects, low numbers of available donor cells limited the measurable donor-reactive repertoire. The conclusions were considered preliminary, being limited by small, heterogeneous patient numbers and non-standardized post-transplant time points. When repertoire turnover was taken into account, detection of donor-reactive sequences was significantly reduced in 7 of 8 subjects for CD4 and in 8 of 8 subjects for CD8. A greater decline was seen for donor-reactive sequences than for third party-reactive sequences, suggesting partial antigen-specific deletion unrelated to withdrawal success. Because allograft tissue specimens were not available, migration of donor-reactive T cells into the graft, rather than deletion, may have occurred. A significant post-transplant decrease in circulating donor-reactive CD4 TCRbeta sequences was observed in most of the 8 subjects, irrespective of tolerance or HCV status.

The clonotype comes from a human patient who received a liver transplant. After a transplant, some of the T cells may come from the graft donor. This specimen was CD4+ T cells from blood, taken 24 months after liver transplant. This chain joins TRBV4-1 to TRBJ1-4, and perhaps TRBD1 as D gene, on 5 matching bases. Here is the DNA: TGCGCCAGCAGACCGGGGACCCGCGGCGGGAAACTGTTTTTT. Translation gives CASRPGTRGGKLFF.